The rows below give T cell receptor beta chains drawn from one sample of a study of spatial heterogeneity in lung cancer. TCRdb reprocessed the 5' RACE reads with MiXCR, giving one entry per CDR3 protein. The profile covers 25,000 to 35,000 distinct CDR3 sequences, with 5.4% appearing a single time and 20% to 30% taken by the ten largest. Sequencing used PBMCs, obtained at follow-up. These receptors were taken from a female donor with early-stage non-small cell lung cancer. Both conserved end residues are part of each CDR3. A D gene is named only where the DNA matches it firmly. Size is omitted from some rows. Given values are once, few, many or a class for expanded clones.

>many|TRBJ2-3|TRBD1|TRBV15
CATSGGQGNTDTQYF
TGTGCCACCAGCGGGGGACAGGGCAACACAGATACGCAGTATTTT
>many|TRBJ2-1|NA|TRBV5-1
CASSDTGLLSYNEQFF
TGCGCCAGCAGCGACACAGGTCTGCTTTCCTACAATGAGCAGTTCTTC
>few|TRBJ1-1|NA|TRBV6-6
CASSFLQGTAFF
TGTGCCAGCAGTTTTCTCCAGGGAACCGCTTTCTTT
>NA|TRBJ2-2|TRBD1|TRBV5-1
CASREGGASGELFF
TGCGCCAGCAGGGAAGGGGGCGCCTCCGGGGAGCTGTTTTTT
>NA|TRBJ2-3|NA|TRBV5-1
CASSLAGGTSTDTQYF
TGCGCCAGCAGCTTGGCCGGCGGGACCAGCACAGATACGCAGTATTTT
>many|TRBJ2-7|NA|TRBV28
CASSLRGEQYF
TGTGCCAGCAGTTTAAGGGGAGAGCAGTACTTC
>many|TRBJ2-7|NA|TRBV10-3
CAISELGLGTVYEQYF
TGTGCCATCAGTGAGTTGGGGCTGGGAACGGTATACGAGCAGTACTTC
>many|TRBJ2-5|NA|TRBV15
CATSRGGPIETQYF
TGTGCCACCAGCAGAGGAGGCCCTATTGAGACCCAGTACTTC
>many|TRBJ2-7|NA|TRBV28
CASSLGLVTYEQYF
TGTGCCAGCAGTTTGGGTCTGGTAACCTACGAGCAGTACTTC
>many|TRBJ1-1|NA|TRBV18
CASSPDSANTEAFF
TGTGCCAGCTCGCCCGACAGCGCGAACACTGAAGCTTTCTTT
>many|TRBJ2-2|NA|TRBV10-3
CAISANKGELFF
TGTGCCATCAGCGCAAACAAGGGGGAGCTGTTTTTT
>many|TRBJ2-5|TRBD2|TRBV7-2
CASSLMTSGRMETQYF
TGTGCCAGCAGCTTAATGACTAGCGGGAGGATGGAGACCCAGTACTTC
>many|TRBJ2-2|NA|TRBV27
CASRGTGELFF
TGTGCCAGTCGTGGCACCGGGGAGCTGTTTTTT
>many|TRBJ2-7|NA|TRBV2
CASSEERSSYEQYF
TGTGCCAGCAGTGAGGAAAGGTCCAGCTACGAGCAGTACTTC
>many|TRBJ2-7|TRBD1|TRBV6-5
CASSHTGGAGSYEQYF
TGTGCCAGCAGCCATACAGGGGGCGCAGGCTCCTACGAGCAGTACTTC
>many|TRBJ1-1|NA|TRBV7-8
CASSLVAKGYFAEAFF
TGTGCCAGCAGCTTAGTCGCGAAGGGATATTTCGCTGAAGCTTTCTTT
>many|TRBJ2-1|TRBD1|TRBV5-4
CASRSGQPYNEQFF
TGTGCCAGCAGATCGGGACAGCCCTACAATGAGCAGTTCTTC
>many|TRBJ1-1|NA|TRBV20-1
CSARDRGMGAFF
TGCAGTGCTAGAGACCGGGGCATGGGAGCTTTCTTT
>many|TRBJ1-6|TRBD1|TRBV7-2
CASSPKTGLYNSPLHF
TGTGCCAGCAGCCCAAAGACAGGGTTGTATAATTCACCCCTCCACTTT
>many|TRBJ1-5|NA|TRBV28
CASSDAARARNQPQHF
TGTGCCAGCAGTGATGCTGCCAGGGCCCGCAATCAGCCCCAGCATTTT
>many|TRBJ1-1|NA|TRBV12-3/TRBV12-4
CASSSPGGKAFF
TGTGCCAGCAGTTCCCCGGGGGGAAAGGCTTTCTTT
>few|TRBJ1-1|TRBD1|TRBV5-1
CASSLGTGTMNTEAFF
TGCGCCAGCAGCTTGGGGACAGGTACTATGAACACTGAAGCTTTCTTT
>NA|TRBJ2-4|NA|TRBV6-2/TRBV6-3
CASNQGSQQYF
TGTGCCAGCAACCAAGGGAGCCAGCAGTACTTC